This T cell receptor beta chain came from a study of OX40 agonist ivuxolimab in advanced cancers. Some clones are missing from TCRdb's copy, which holds only in-frame ones; the method was immunoSEQ multiplex PCR. The table lists about 19,000 clones, 60% to 70% of them singletons. The sequencing here drew on CD4+ or CD8+ T cells sorted from blood, taken in a trial of the OX40 agonist ivuxolimab. The receptor was derived from an adult with an advanced solid tumor such as melanoma, head and neck, liver or kidney cancer.

In DNA, the CDR3 is TGTGCCAGCAGCTTAGGGGTCGGCCCGCAAGAGACCCAGTACTTC. This gives the protein CASSLGVGPQETQYF. V usage is TRBV7-9 and J usage is TRBJ2-5; the D is unclear. Trimming removed 1 base from V and 2 bases from J, with 11 bases in between. Germline V gene lookup returns CDR1 SEHNR and CDR2 FQNEAQ (reference sequence). The CDR3 is made up of 15 amino acids.